What follows are 14 T cell receptor beta chains derived from one specimen sequenced in a study of blood T cell repertoires in COVID-19. Sequencing was performed with immunoSEQ multiplex PCR; in TCRdb, only in-frame clones are kept and a portion is missing. The sample includes a few hundred thousand clones, 70% to 90% of them seen just once. Sequencing was carried out using PBMCs or T cells enriched from blood (not recorded which). The origin of the receptors is a woman aged 45-60 years in a cohort exposed to, infected with or recovered from COVID-19 (not recorded which).

The rearrangement joins TRBV5-6 to TRBJ2-7; TRBD2 might be the D (5 bases). The CDR3 is 13 amino acids. Germline-derived CDR1 and CDR2 are SGHDT and YYEEEE. The V end was cut by 4 bases, the J end by 6 bases, with 14 bases between. In DNA, the CDR3 is TGTGCCAGCAGCAGCCTTACAAGCGGCGAGCAGTACTTC. Translation: CASSSLTSGEQYF.

V usage is TRBV6-5 and J usage is TRBJ2-3, with D possibly being TRBD2 (6 bases). The V gene lost 0 bases and the J gene lost 7 bases, with 11 bases spanning the gap. This CDR3 has 14 amino acids. CDR1 and CDR2 (germline): MNHEY, SVGAGI. The CDR3 bases are TGTGCCAGCAGTTACTCTCCGCTAGCGTATACGCAGTATTTT. This translates into CASSYSPLAYTQYF.

The chain uses TRBV7-8 and TRBJ2-7; 13 bases agree with TRBD2. The CDR3 totals 15 residues. CDR1 is SGHVS and CDR2 is FQNEAQ in the germline V gene. The ends lost 8 bases at V and 3 bases at J; junction bases unmatched: 7. This CDR3 is CASGSWTSGGYEQYF. CDR3 DNA sequence: TGTGCCAGCGGGTCGTGGACTAGCGGGGGCTACGAGCAGTACTTC.

The chain recombines TRBV27 with TRBJ1-6; 8 positions match TRBD1. The CDR3 is 15 amino acids. J lost 6 bases, V lost 6 bases, and 7 bases had no gene match. The V gene's germline CDR1 is MNHEY and CDR2 SMNVEV (reference sequence). The CDR3 region is CASSRRGQANSPLHF. The CDR3 bases are TGTGCCAGCAGCCGAAGGGGACAGGCTAATTCACCCCTCCACTTT.

The genes are TRBV2 and TRBJ1-1, with D possibly being TRBD1 (5 bases). The CDR3 is made up of 15 amino acids. Germline V lookup: CDR1 SNHLY, CDR2 FYNNEI. Trimming left V 7 bases short and J 4 bases short, with 19 bases between. In DNA, the CDR3 is TGTGCCAGCAAATATAGGGGTGGAGGGAGCACTGAAGCTTTCTTT. Residues: CASKYRGGGSTEAFF. The complete variable domain, with remaining parts taken from reference TRBV2 and TRBJ1-1, reads EPEVTQTPSHQVTQMGQEVILRCVPISNHLYFYWYRQILGQKVEFLVSFYNNEISEKSEIFDDQFSVERPDGSNFTLKIRSTKLEDSAMYFCASKYRGGGSTEAFFGQGTRLTVV.

The chain couples TRBV11-2 to TRBJ1-2; no firm D call. Looked up from germline, CDR1 is SGHAT and CDR2 is FQNNGV. The CDR3 consists of 13 residues. The V gene lost 5 bases and the J gene lost 4 bases, with 11 bases spanning the gap. CDR3 amino acids: CASSTSYSYGYTF. The CDR3 DNA sequence: TGTGCCAGCAGCACGTCCTACAGCTATGGCTACACCTTC.

V is TRBV6-5 and J is TRBJ2-3; 12 bases fit TRBD1. The germline V gene encodes CDR1 MNHEY and CDR2 SVGAGI. This CDR3 spans 15 amino acids. The V gene end was trimmed by 5 bases and the J gene end by 5 bases; junction bases not matched to a gene: 5. The chain's CDR3 is CASSTRDRGLDTQYF. The CDR3 DNA reads TGTGCCAGCAGTACCCGGGACAGGGGGCTAGATACGCAGTATTTT.

V is TRBV5-1 and J is TRBJ2-1; 8 bases map to TRBD1. CDR1 and CDR2 (germline): SGHRS, YFSETQ. This CDR3 has 16 residues. J lost 2 bases, V lost 1 base, and 5 bases had no gene match. The CDR3 loop is CASSLIGQGPYNEQFF. In nucleotides, the CDR3 is TGCGCCAGCAGCTTGATCGGACAGGGTCCCTACAATGAGCAGTTCTTC.

This clone showed up just once. The chain joins TRBV24-1 to TRBJ2-3; tentatively, D is TRBD1 (7 bases). Germline V CDR1 and CDR2: KGHDR, SFDVKD. The CDR3 length is 17 residues. Trimming removed 10 bases at V and 2 bases at J, with 24 bases between. CDR3 bases: TGTGCCACATCCGCCCTAGGCAGGGGGGATGCCACAGATACGCAGTATTTT. It codes for CATSALGRGDATDTQYF.

V and J are TRBV9 and TRBJ1-3, with D uncertain. Germline V lookup: CDR1 SGDLS, CDR2 YYNGEE. The V and J ends lost 2 bases and 0 bases respectively, with 15 bases between them. CDR3 length: 17 amino acids. CDR3 DNA: TGTGCCAGCAGCGTTGGGTCAGGCCTATCCTCTGGAAACACCATATATTTT. This translates into CASSVGSGLSSGNTIYF.

J is TRBJ1-2 and V is TRBV6-2 or TRBV6-3, with D possibly matching TRBD1 (5 bases). V was cut by 0 bases and J by 7 bases, with 9 bases left in between. Germline V CDR1 and CDR2: MNHEY, SVGEGT. This CDR3 spans 13 amino acids. The CDR3 spells CASSYSRGIGYTF. In DNA, the CDR3 is TGTGCCAGCAGTTACTCAAGGGGAATTGGCTACACCTTC.

The gene calls are TRBV6-4 and TRBJ2-2; tentative D call: TRBD1 (6 bases). This CDR3 region has 20 residues. Per the germline V gene, CDR1 is MRHNA and CDR2 is SNTAGT. The ends were cut back, 7 bases at V and 0 bases at J, with 27 bases in the middle. CDR3 loop: CASNNPDSKGGRANTGELFF. CDR3 DNA sequence: TGTGCCAGCAATAACCCCGATAGTAAAGGGGGTCGGGCGAACACCGGGGAGCTGTTTTTT.

This clone has a single count. V and J are TRBV29-1 and TRBJ2-3; 9 nucleotides line up with TRBD2. This CDR3 region has 15 residues. V gave up 4 bases and J gave up 4 bases; unmatched junction bases: 9. Germline CDR1 SQVTM, CDR2 ANQGSEA. CDR3 nucleotides: TGCAGCGTTGTGTTGGCGGGGGGGCCCGCAGATACGCAGTATTTT. Translation: CSVVLAGGPADTQYF.

This chain connects TRBV6-1 to TRBJ1-5; no definite D call. Trimming removed 4 bases from V and 5 bases from J, with 9 bases in between. Germline V gene data show CDR1 as MNHNS and CDR2 as SASEGT. CDR3 length: 13 residues. The CDR3 DNA sequence: TGTGCCAGCAGTGGCGGCACCTATCAGCCCCAGCATTTT. Protein: CASSGGTYQPQHF.